This passage covers 13 T cell receptor beta chains from one sample sequenced in a study of T cell repertoires in cytomegalovirus infection. TCRdb itself ran the reads through MiXCR, one entry per CDR3 protein. Of 550,000 to 850,000 distinct CDR3 sequences in the sample, around 35% were seen once. Their antigens remain unidentified. The source was cultured PBMCs, collected from culture after CMV antigen stimulation. The receptor source for this set is a human donor in good health (CMV status not recorded). Some clones in this sample may be carry-over from other donors' samples.

This clonotype showed up just a few times. The gene calls are TRBV18 and TRBJ1-2; D is perhaps TRBD1 (6 bases). The CDR3 is 14 amino acids. V was pared by 3 bases and J by 4 bases, with 12 bases between. Germline V gives CDR1 KGHSH, CDR2 LQKENI. The CDR3 DNA sequence: TGTGCCAGCTCACCGGGGGCCAAGGGCTATGGCTACACCTTC. Residues: CASSPGAKGYGYTF.

The chain couples TRBV10-2 to TRBJ1-3; D remains unclear. The germline CDR1 and CDR2 sequences are WSHSY and SAAADI. The CDR3 totals 15 residues. V lost 3 bases and J lost 0, with 9 bases in between. Here the CDR3 reads CASSDGSHSGNTIYF. Written as DNA, the CDR3 is TGCGCCAGCAGTGACGGCAGCCACTCTGGAAACACCATATATTTT.

This clonotype was seen a few times. V usage is TRBV7-8 and J usage is TRBJ2-7; 8 bases align to TRBD2. V was pared by 0 bases and J by 6 bases, with 16 bases of the junction left unmatched. The CDR3 is made up of 18 amino acids. Germline V lookup: CDR1 SGHVS, CDR2 FQNEAQ. CDR3 amino acids: CASSLAGMSGGRYGEQYF. In DNA form, the CDR3 reads TGTGCCAGCAGCTTAGCGGGGATGAGCGGGGGAAGGTACGGCGAGCAGTACTTC.

In its sample, this clonotype was seen many times. The chain links TRBV7-2 to TRBJ1-2, with D unclear. The V end was cut by 3 bases, the J end by 8 bases, with 10 bases between. CDR1 SGHTA and CDR2 FQGNSA come from the germline V gene. This CDR3 spans 12 amino acids. CDR3 in amino acids: CASSLEEWGYTF. The CDR3 DNA sequence: TGTGCCAGCAGCTTGGAAGAGTGGGGCTACACCTTC. The full variable domain, its missing parts supplied by reference TRBV7-2 and TRBJ1-2, is GAGVSQSPSNKVTEKGKDVELRCDPISGHTALYWYRQSLGQGLEFLIYFQGNSAPDKSGLPSDRFSAERTGGSVSTLTIQRTQQEDSAVYLCASSLEEWGYTFGSGTRLTVV.

This clonotype has just a few counts. The genes are TRBV20-1 and TRBJ2-1; 7 bases line up with TRBD1. This CDR3 has 15 residues. The germline gives CDR1 DFQATT, CDR2 SNEGSKA (reference sequence). V shed 5 bases, J shed 2 bases, and the junction held 9 bases outside the gene matches. This CDR3 is CSAFPTGITYNEQFF. As DNA, the CDR3 is TGCAGTGCTTTTCCGACAGGGATAACCTACAATGAGCAGTTCTTC.

CDR3 bases: TGTGCCAGCAGCCTTATAGAATCGCCCCAGCATTTT. Its translation is CASSLIESPQHF. This chain uses TRBV7-2 with TRBJ1-5; no reliable D call. Trimming removed 5 bases at V and 9 bases at J, with 11 bases between. The CDR3 has 12 amino acids. The V gene's germline CDR1 is SGHTA and CDR2 FQGNSA. The whole variable domain, remainder taken from reference TRBV7-2 and TRBJ1-5, is GAGVSQSPSNKVTEKGKDVELRCDPISGHTALYWYRQSLGQGLEFLIYFQGNSAPDKSGLPSDRFSAERTGGSVSTLTIQRTQQEDSAVYLCASSLIESPQHFGDGTRLSIL.

As DNA, the CDR3 is TGTGCCGCCCGCCGGGACAGAAAATCCTATGGCTACACCTTC. Amino acids: CAARRDRKSYGYTF. This sequence joins TRBV6-5 and TRBJ1-2; 7 nucleotides match TRBD1. The germline V gene encodes CDR1 MNHEY and CDR2 SVGAGI. Losses at the gene ends were 11 bases for V and 4 bases for J; bases not matched to a gene: 13. CDR3 length equals 14 residues.

This clonotype was seen a handful of times. The chain's CDR3 is CASSKGQRYEKLFF. The DNA of the CDR3 is TGTGCCAGCAGTAAGGGACAGCGGTATGAAAAACTGTTTTTT. This chain links TRBV6-1 with TRBJ1-4, with 7 bases matching TRBD1. Trimming cost V 5 bases and J 6 bases; bases outside gene matches: 6. The CDR3 spans 14 residues. The germline CDR1 and CDR2 sequences are MNHNS and SASEGT.

J is TRBJ2-2 and V is TRBV5-4; D is unresolved. The CDR3 covers 14 residues. Between the trimmed V and J ends, which lost 1 base and 0 bases, there was a span of 4 bases. The germline gives CDR1 SGHNT, CDR2 YYREEE (reference sequence). For the CDR3, the DNA is TGTGCCAGCAGCTTGACAACGAACACCGGGGAGCTGTTTTTT. It codes for CASSLTTNTGELFF.

V gene TRBV19 combines with J gene TRBJ1-1; D is uncertain. V shed 5 bases and J shed 3 bases, with 7 bases lying between them. This CDR3 has 12 amino acids. Germline V CDR1 and CDR2: LNHDA, SQIVND (reference sequence). CDR3 bases: TGTGCCAGTAGTGGGCTAGACACTGAAGCTTTCTTT. It yields the protein CASSGLDTEAFF.

The chain couples TRBV5-4 to TRBJ1-2, with TRBD1 matching 7 bases. The CDR3 totals 15 residues. From germline, CDR1 is SGHNT and CDR2 YYREEE (reference sequence). The V segment lost 2 bases and the J segment 2 bases; nucleotides outside the gene matches: 6. CDR3 in amino acids: CASSFGSGGNYGYTF. The CDR3 DNA sequence: TGTGCCAGCAGCTTTGGATCAGGGGGAAACTATGGCTACACCTTC.

This clonotype was seen more than once but under ten times. The chain is built from TRBV12-3 or TRBV12-4 and TRBJ1-4; 8 nucleotides line up with TRBD1. CDR3 length: 16 residues. Trimming at V came to 6 bases and at J to 0 bases, leaving 6 bases not matched to a gene. CDR3 sequence reads: CASSITGGSTNEKLFF. The CDR3 nucleotides read TGTGCCAGCAGCATCACAGGGGGGTCAACTAATGAAAAACTGTTTTTT.

V gene TRBV6-2 or TRBV6-3 combines with J gene TRBJ2-7; 7 positions match TRBD2. The CDR3 spans 15 residues. Unmatched junction bases numbered 12, after V lost 4 bases and J lost 6 bases. Germline assignment: CDR1 MNHEY and CDR2 SVGEGT. The CDR3: CASSSALAGVGEQYF. The DNA of the CDR3 is TGTGCCAGCAGTTCCGCCCTGGCGGGAGTGGGCGAGCAGTACTTC.